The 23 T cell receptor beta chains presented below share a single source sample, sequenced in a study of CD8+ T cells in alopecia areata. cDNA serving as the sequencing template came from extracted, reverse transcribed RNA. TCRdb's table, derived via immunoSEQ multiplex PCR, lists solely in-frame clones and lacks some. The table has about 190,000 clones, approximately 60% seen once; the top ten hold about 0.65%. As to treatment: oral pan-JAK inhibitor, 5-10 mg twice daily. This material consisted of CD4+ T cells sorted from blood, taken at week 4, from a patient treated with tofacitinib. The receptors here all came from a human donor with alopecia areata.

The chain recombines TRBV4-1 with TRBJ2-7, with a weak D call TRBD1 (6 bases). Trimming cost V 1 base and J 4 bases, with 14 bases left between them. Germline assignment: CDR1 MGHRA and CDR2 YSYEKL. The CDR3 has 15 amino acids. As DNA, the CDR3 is TGCGCCAGCAGCCAAGTGGCTGGACAGCGATACGAGCAGTACTTC. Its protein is CASSQVAGQRYEQYF.

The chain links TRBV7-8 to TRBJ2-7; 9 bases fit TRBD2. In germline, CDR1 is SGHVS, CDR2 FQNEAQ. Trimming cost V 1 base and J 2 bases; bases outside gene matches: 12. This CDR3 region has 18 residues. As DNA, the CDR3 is TGTGCCAGCAGCTTAGAGGCGGGAGGGCCTATAACCACCTACGAGCAGTACTTC. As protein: CASSLEAGGPITTYEQYF.

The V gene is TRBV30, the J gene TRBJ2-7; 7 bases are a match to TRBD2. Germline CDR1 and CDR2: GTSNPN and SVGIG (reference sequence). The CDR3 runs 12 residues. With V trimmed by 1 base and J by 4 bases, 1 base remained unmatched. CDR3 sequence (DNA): TGTGCCTGGAGTGGTAGCGGGTACGAGCAGTACTTC. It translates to CAWSGSGYEQYF.

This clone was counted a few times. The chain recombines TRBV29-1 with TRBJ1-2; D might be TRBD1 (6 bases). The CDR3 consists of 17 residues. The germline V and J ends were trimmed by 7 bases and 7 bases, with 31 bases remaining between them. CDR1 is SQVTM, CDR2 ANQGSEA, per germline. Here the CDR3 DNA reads TGCAGCGCTAACCAACAGATAACAGGGATGGGTGGTGGTGGCTACACCTTC. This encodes CSANQQITGMGGGGYTF.

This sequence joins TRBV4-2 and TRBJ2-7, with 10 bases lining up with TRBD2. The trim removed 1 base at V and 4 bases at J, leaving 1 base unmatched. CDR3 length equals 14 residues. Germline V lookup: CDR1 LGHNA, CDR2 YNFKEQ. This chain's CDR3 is CASSQASGSYEQYF. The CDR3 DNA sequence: TGTGCCAGCAGCCAAGCTAGCGGGAGTTACGAGCAGTACTTC.

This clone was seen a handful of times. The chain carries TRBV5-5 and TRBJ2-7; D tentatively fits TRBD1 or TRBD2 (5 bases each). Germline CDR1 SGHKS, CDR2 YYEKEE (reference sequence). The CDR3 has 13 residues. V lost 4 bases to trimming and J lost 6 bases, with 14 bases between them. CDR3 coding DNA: TGTGCCAGCAGCGTGATGTCAGGGACCGAGCAGTACTTC. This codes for CASSVMSGTEQYF.

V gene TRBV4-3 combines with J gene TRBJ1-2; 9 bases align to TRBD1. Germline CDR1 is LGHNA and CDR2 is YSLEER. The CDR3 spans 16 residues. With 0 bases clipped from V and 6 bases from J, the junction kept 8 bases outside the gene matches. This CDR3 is CASSQDPSGTGHGYTF. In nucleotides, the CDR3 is TGCGCCAGCAGCCAAGATCCGTCCGGGACAGGGCATGGCTACACCTTC.

DNA for the CDR3: TGCAGCGTTGAAACGCCCACACAAGAGACCCAGTACTTC. Its translation is CSVETPTQETQYF. The chain employs TRBV29-1 and TRBJ2-5; D not resolved. Trimming shortened V by 2 bases and J by 2 bases, and 9 bases separated the two germline ends. The CDR3 runs 13 residues. Germline V lookup: CDR1 SQVTM, CDR2 ANQGSEA.

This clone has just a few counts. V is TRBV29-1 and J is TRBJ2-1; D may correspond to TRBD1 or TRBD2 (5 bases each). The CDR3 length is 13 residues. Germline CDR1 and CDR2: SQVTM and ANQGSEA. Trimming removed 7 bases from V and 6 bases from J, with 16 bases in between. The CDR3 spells CSARRGDLNEQFF. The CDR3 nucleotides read TGCAGCGCCCGGCGTGGGGACCTCAATGAGCAGTTCTTC.

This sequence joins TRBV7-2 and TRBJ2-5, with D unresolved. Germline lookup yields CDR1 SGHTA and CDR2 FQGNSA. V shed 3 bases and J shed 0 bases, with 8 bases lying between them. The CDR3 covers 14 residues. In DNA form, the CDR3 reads TGTGCCAGCAGCTTTTTGGGGAACCAAGAGACCCAGTACTTC. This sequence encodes CASSFLGNQETQYF.

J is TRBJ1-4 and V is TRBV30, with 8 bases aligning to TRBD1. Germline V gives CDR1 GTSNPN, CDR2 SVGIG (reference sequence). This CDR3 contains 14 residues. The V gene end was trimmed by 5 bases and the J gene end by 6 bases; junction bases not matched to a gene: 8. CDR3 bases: TGTGCCTGGGGGACAGGCACCCGGGATGAAAAACTGTTTTTT. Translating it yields CAWGTGTRDEKLFF.

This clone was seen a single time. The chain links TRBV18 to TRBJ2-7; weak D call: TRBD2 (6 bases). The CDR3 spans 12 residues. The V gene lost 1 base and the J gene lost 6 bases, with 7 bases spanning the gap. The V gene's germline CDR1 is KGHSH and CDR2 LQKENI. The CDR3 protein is CASSPQGGEQYF. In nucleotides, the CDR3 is TGTGCCAGCTCACCACAGGGAGGCGAGCAGTACTTC.

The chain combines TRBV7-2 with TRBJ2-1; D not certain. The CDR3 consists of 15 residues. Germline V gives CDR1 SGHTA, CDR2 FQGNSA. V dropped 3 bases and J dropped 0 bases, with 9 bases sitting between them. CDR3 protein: CASSLRGNSYNEQFF. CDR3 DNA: TGTGCCAGCAGCTTGCGTGGGAACTCCTACAATGAGCAGTTCTTC.

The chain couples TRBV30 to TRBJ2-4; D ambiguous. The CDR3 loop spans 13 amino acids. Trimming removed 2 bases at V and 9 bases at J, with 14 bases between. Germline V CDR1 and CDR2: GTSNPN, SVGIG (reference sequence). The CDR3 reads CAWSPHGPGIQYF. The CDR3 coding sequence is TGTGCCTGGAGTCCCCATGGTCCGGGCATTCAGTACTTC.

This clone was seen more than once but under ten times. The CDR3 nucleotides are TGTGCCAGTAGTATCCCTGGGGGCAGGGGAGGGGATGAGCAGTTCTTC. It yields the protein CASSIPGGRGGDEQFF. The chain is built from TRBV19 and TRBJ2-1, with D possibly matching TRBD2 (7 bases). CDR1 is LNHDA, CDR2 SQIVND, per germline (reference sequence). Deletions cut 3 bases from V and 8 bases from J, with 20 bases between. CDR3 length equals 16 residues.

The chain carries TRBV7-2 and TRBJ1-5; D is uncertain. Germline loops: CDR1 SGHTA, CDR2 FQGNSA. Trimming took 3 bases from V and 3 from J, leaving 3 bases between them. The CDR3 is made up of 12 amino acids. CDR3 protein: CASSFYNQPQHF. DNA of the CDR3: TGTGCCAGCAGCTTTTACAATCAGCCCCAGCATTTT.

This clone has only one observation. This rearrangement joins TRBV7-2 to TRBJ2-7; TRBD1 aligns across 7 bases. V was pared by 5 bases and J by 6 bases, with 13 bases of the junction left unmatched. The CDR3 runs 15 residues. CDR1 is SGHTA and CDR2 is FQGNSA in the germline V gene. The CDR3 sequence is CASSPRTRGLVEQYF. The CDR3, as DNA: TGTGCCAGCAGCCCCAGAACAAGGGGGCTCGTCGAGCAGTACTTC.

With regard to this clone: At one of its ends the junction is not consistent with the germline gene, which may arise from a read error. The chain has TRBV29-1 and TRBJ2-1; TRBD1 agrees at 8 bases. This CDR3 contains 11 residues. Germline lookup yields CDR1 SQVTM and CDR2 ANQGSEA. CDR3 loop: CSAEVGTGKFF. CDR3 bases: TGCAGCGCTGAAGTAGGGACAGGCAAGTTCTTC.

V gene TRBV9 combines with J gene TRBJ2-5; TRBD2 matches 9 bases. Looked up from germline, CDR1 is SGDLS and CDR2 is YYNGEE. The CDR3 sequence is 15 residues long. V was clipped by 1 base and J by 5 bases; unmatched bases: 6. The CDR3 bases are TGTGCCAGCAGCGTACTAGCGGGACGGGGGGAGACCCAGTACTTC. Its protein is CASSVLAGRGETQYF.

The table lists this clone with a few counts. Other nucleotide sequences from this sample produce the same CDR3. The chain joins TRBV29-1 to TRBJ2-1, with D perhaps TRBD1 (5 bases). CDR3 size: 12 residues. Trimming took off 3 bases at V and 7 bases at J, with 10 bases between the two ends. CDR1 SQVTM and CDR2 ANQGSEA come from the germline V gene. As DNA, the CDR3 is TGCAGCGTTGAGGGCCAGGGAAATGAGCAGTTCTTC. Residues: CSVEGQGNEQFF.

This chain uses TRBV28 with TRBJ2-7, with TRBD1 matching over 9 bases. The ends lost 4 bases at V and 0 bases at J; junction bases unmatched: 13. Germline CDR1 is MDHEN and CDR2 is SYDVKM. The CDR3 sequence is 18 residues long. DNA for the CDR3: TGTGCCAGCAGTTGGGGACCCGGGACAGGGCAAACCTCCTACGAGCAGTACTTC. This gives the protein CASSWGPGTGQTSYEQYF.

In nucleotides, the CDR3 is TGTGCCAGCAGCCGGACTAGCGGAGCCTACAATGAGCAGTTCTTC. This gives the protein CASSRTSGAYNEQFF. This chain links TRBV5-8 with TRBJ2-1; 10 bases map to TRBD2. The germline V gene has CDR1 SGHTS and CDR2 YDEGEE. The CDR3 runs 15 residues. V shed 4 bases, J shed 2 bases, and the junction held 3 bases outside the gene matches.

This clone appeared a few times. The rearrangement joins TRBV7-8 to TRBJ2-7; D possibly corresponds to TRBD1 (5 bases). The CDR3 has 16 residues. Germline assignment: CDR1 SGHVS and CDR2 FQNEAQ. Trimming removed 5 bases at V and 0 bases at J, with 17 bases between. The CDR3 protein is CASSNPQGMGSYEQYF. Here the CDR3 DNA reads TGTGCCAGCAGCAACCCCCAGGGAATGGGCTCCTACGAGCAGTACTTC.